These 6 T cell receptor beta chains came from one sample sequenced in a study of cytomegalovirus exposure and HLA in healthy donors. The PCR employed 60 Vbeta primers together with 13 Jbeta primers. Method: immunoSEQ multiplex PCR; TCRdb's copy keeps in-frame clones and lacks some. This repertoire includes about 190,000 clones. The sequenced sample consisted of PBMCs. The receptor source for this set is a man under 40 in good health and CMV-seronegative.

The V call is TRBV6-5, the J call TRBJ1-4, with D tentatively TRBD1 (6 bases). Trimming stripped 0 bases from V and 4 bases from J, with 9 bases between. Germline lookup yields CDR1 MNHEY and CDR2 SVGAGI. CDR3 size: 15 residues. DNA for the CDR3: TGTGCCAGCAGTTACTCGTGGACAGTTAATGAAAAACTGTTTTTT. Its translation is CASSYSWTVNEKLFF.

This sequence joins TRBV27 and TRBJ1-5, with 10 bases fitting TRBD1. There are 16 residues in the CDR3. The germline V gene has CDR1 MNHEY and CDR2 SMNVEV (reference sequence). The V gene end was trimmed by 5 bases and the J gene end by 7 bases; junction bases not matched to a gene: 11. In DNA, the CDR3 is TGTGCCAGCAGTGGGGGGGACAGGGGCTCGGAGCAGCCCCAGCATTTT. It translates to CASSGGDRGSEQPQHF.

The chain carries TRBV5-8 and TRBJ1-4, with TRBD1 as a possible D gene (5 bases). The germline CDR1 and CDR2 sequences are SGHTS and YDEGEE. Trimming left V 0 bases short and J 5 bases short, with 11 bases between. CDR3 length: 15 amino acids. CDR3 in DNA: TGTGCCAGCAGCTTGGGGAGGGGCGAGAATGAAAAACTGTTTTTT. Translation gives CASSLGRGENEKLFF.

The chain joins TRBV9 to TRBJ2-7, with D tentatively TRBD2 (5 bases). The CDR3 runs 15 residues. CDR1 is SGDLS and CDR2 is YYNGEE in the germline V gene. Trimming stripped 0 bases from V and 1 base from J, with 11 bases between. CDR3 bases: TGTGCCAGCAGCGTAGCTGGAGGATTTTCCTACGAGCAGTACTTC. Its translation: CASSVAGGFSYEQYF.

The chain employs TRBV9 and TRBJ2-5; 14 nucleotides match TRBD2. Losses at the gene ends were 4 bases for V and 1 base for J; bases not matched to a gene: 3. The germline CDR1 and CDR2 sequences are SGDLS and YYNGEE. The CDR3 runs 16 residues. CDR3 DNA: TGTGCCAGCAGCCAAGGACTAGCGGGAGGCCAAGAGACCCAGTACTTC. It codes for CASSQGLAGGQETQYF.

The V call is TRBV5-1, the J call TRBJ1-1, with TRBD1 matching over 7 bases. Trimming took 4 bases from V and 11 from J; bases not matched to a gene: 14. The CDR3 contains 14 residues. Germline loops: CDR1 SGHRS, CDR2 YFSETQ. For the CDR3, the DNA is TGCGCCAGCAGCGTGACGGGACAGCCCGAAGTTGCTTTCTTT. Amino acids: CASSVTGQPEVAFF.